One and the same sample provided the 18 T cell receptor beta chains below, sequenced in a study of cytotoxic CD8 clonotypes in ibrutinib-treated CLL. Sequencing used immunoSEQ multiplex PCR; TCRdb keeps in-frame clones, though not all of them. The sample lists about 200,000 clones, 70% to 75% occurring once. This specimen consisted of PBMCs, obtained after 12 months of ibrutinib treatment. These receptors all stem from a human donor with chronic lymphocytic leukemia.

The rearrangement links TRBV5-4 to TRBJ2-6; D unclear. V gave up 0 bases and J gave up 4 bases, with 5 bases separating them. Germline CDR1 and CDR2: SGHNT and YYREEE (reference sequence). The CDR3 is made up of 14 amino acids. CDR3 sequence (DNA): TGTGCCAGCAGCTTGGGGGCCGGGGCCAACGTCCTGACTTTC. Translation gives CASSLGAGANVLTF.

This sequence joins TRBV6-5 and TRBJ1-1; TRBD1 matches 7 bases. This CDR3 has 15 amino acids. Germline CDR1 is MNHEY and CDR2 is SVGAGI. V was pared by 2 bases and J by 1 base, with 4 bases of the junction left unmatched. The CDR3 region is CASSYTRGPNTEAFF. The CDR3 nucleotides read TGTGCCAGCAGTTACACAAGGGGGCCGAACACTGAAGCTTTCTTT.

The chain couples TRBV9 to TRBJ1-6; D ambiguous. From germline, CDR1 is SGDLS and CDR2 YYNGEE. The CDR3 has 14 residues. V dropped 0 bases and J dropped 7 bases, with 8 bases sitting between them. This chain's CDR3 is CASSVAWANSPLHF. The CDR3 nucleotides are TGTGCCAGCAGCGTAGCTTGGGCCAATTCACCCCTCCACTTT.

The table lists this clone with a count of one. This chain links TRBV25-1 with TRBJ2-3; TRBD2 matches 8 bases. This CDR3 is 14 amino acids long. Trimming cost V 3 bases and J 4 bases; bases outside gene matches: 3. Germline values: CDR1 MGHDK, CDR2 SYGVNS. The CDR3 DNA sequence: TGTGCCAGCAGTGATCCCGGGAGGGCAGATACGCAGTATTTT. This encodes CASSDPGRADTQYF.

This clone was detected only once. The chain has TRBV28 and TRBJ2-7, with D possibly being TRBD1 or TRBD2 (5 bases each). V shed 5 bases and J shed 2 bases, with 13 bases lying between them. This CDR3 is 14 amino acids long. Looked up from germline, CDR1 is MDHEN and CDR2 is SYDVKM. In nucleotides, the CDR3 is TGTGCCAGCAGTGTCCCGGGGCTAGCCTACGAGCAGTACTTC. Translated, it gives CASSVPGLAYEQYF.

This chain joins TRBV15 and TRBJ1-5; D may be TRBD1 (6 bases). Trimming left V 5 bases short and J 3 bases short, with 20 bases between. The CDR3 has 17 amino acids. Germline V CDR1 and CDR2: LNHNV, YYDKDF (reference sequence). As DNA, the CDR3 is TGTGCCACCAGCGCCGGGGGCCGACAGGTCTCCAATCAGCCCCAGCATTTT. This encodes CATSAGGRQVSNQPQHF.

The genes are TRBV6-5 and TRBJ1-1, with D maybe TRBD1 (5 bases). The V gene lost 4 bases and the J gene lost 2 bases, with 8 bases spanning the gap. This CDR3 comprises 13 residues. Germline V gene data show CDR1 as MNHEY and CDR2 as SVGAGI. CDR3 amino acids: CASSFRDNTEAFF. The CDR3 DNA sequence: TGTGCCAGCAGTTTCCGGGACAACACTGAAGCTTTCTTT.

The rearrangement joins TRBV30 to TRBJ2-2, with a possible D match to TRBD2 (6 bases). Germline V gives CDR1 GTSNPN, CDR2 SVGIG (reference sequence). The CDR3 is made up of 14 amino acids. The V gene lost 0 bases and the J gene lost 5 bases, with 10 bases spanning the gap. The DNA for the CDR3 is TGTGCCTGGAGTGTGACTAGAGGTACCGGGGAGCTGTTTTTT. Translation gives CAWSVTRGTGELFF.

V gene TRBV9 combines with J gene TRBJ1-3; unclear D gene. V lost 0 bases to trimming and J lost 3 bases, with 10 bases between them. Germline CDR1 is SGDLS and CDR2 is YYNGEE. This CDR3 is built from 15 residues. CDR3 loop: CASSVALSSGNTIYF. In DNA form, the CDR3 reads TGTGCCAGCAGCGTAGCACTTTCGAGTGGAAACACCATATATTTT.

The chain has TRBV6-1 and TRBJ1-6; D is perhaps TRBD1 (5 bases). The CDR3 is made up of 16 amino acids. CDR1 is MNHNS, CDR2 SASEGT, per germline. With 4 bases removed from V and 9 bases from J, the gap between germline ends came to 19 bases. The CDR3 bases are TGTGCCAGCAGTGGGGACCCCCGGTTATTCGGTTCACCCCTCCACTTT. Translating it yields CASSGDPRLFGSPLHF.

The chain links TRBV10-3 to TRBJ1-1; D unclear. Trimming pared 7 bases from V and 1 base from J, leaving 10 bases between. CDR1 and CDR2 (germline): ENHRY, SYGVKD. This CDR3 is built from 13 residues. CDR3 sequence reads: CAITVAANTEAFF. As DNA, the CDR3 is TGTGCCATCACGGTGGCAGCGAACACTGAAGCTTTCTTT.

The chain employs TRBV20-1 and TRBJ2-7; D is unresolved. Trimming shortened V by 6 bases and J by 9 bases, and 12 bases separated the two germline ends. The CDR3 contains 10 residues. Looked up from germline, CDR1 is DFQATT and CDR2 is SNEGSKA (reference sequence). CDR3 in DNA: TGCAGTGCCCTGGGCAGTTCGCAGTACTTC. Protein sequence: CSALGSSQYF.

This clone was picked up a small number of times. The V gene is TRBV9, the J gene TRBJ2-7, with D perhaps TRBD1 (6 bases). CDR3 length: 16 residues. Germline lookup yields CDR1 SGDLS and CDR2 YYNGEE. Between the trimmed V and J ends, which lost 0 bases and 3 bases, there was a span of 16 bases. The CDR3 region has the DNA TGTGCCAGCAGCGTAGTAGGGTCCCCGGGACACTACGAGCAGTACTTC. Protein: CASSVVGSPGHYEQYF.

The rearrangement uses TRBV5-1 and TRBJ2-2; D may be TRBD1 (5 bases). V was shortened by 7 bases and J by 2 bases, with 15 bases between the two germline ends. This CDR3 comprises 15 residues. CDR1 SGHRS and CDR2 YFSETQ come from the germline V gene. This chain's CDR3 is CASCPLDSNTGELFF. CDR3 nucleotides: TGCGCCAGCTGCCCTTTAGACAGCAACACCGGGGAGCTGTTTTTT.

This clone was observed a few times. The chain couples TRBV2 to TRBJ2-1, with TRBD2 matching over 7 bases. The J segment lost 2 bases and the V segment lost 4 bases, leaving 5 bases of the junction unmatched. Germline CDR1 SNHLY, CDR2 FYNNEI. The CDR3 runs to 15 residues. The CDR3, as DNA: TGTGCCAGCAGTGTGGGGGGGGTACCCTACAATGAGCAGTTCTTC. Its protein product is CASSVGGVPYNEQFF.

V usage is TRBV30 and J usage is TRBJ2-2, with 7 bases aligning to TRBD2. Germline V gene sequence: CDR1 GTSNPN, CDR2 SVGIG (reference sequence). After removal of 7 bases from V and 2 bases from J, the junction contained 19 bases not matched to a gene. The CDR3 covers 18 residues. CDR3 in amino acids: CAFLNRLPSGPNTGELFF. The CDR3 region has the DNA TGTGCCTTCCTGAACCGCCTCCCTAGCGGACCCAACACCGGGGAGCTGTTTTTT.

This clone was picked up a small number of times. V and J are TRBV28 and TRBJ1-1; no clear D. The germline gives CDR1 MDHEN, CDR2 SYDVKM. This CDR3 has 14 residues. Trimming took 2 bases from V and 1 from J, leaving 8 bases between them. For the CDR3, the DNA is TGTGCCAGCAGTTTAGTACAGCGGAACACTGAAGCTTTCTTT. Translated: CASSLVQRNTEAFF.

This clone has a handful of counts. The J gene is TRBJ2-7, the V gene TRBV18; D ambiguous. This CDR3 contains 13 residues. CDR1 is KGHSH and CDR2 is LQKENI in the germline V gene. V shed 3 bases and J shed 5 bases, with 11 bases lying between them. The CDR3 is CASSPRAENEQYF. The CDR3 nucleotides are TGTGCCAGCTCACCCCGGGCCGAGAACGAGCAGTACTTC.